This TCR beta chain was sequenced in a study of T cells in Graves' hyperthyroidism and ophthalmopathy. General study findings and limits: Most clonotypes expanded in thyroid above 0.001 were likewise present in blood.

RNA transcripts were the template for amplifying TCR beta CDR3 regions. Carried out on the TCR CDR3, a first-round RT-PCR used the HTBI primer set. TCRdb itself ran the multiplex PCR reads through MiXCR, one entry per CDR3 protein. The table includes around 300,000 distinct CDR3 sequences, roughly 15% detected once. This clonotype has at least ten counts. Its antigen is not identified. Clinicians diagnosed patients from clinical symptoms, serum thyroxine and TRAb, thyroid ultrasound and orbital computed tomography. The CDR3 is 14 amino acids. Trimming shortened V by 0 bases and J by 2 bases, and 8 bases separated the two germline ends. Germline CDR1 reads KGHSH; CDR2 reads LQKENI.

The chain is built from TRBV18 and TRBJ2-7; possible D gene TRBD1, 6 bases. What was sequenced was blood. The clonotype originates from a woman aged 50 to 65 with Graves' hyperthyroidism that later progressed to Graves' ophthalmopathy. CDR3 in DNA: TGTGCCAGCTCACCACCGTCAGGGGCCTACGAGCAGTACTTC. It encodes CASSPPSGAYEQYF.